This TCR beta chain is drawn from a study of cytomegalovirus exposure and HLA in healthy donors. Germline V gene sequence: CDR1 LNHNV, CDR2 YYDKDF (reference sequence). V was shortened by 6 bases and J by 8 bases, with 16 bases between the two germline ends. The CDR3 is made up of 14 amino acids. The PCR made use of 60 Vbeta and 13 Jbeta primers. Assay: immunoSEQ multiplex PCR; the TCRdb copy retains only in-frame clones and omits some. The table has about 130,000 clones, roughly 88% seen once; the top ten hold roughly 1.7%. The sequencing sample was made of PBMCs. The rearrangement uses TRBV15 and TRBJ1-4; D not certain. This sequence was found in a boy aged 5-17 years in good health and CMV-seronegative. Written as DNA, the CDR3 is TGTGCCACCAGTTTTTATAACATCACCGAAAAACTGTTTTTT. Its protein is CATSFYNITEKLFF.